This T cell receptor (beta chain) originates from a study of monozygotic twins with inflammatory bowel disease. The CDR3 is 16 amino acids. Germline CDR1 reads SGHVS; CDR2 reads FQNEAQ. Eight cDNA synthesis reactions were run for every sample. One entry per CDR3 protein, without DNA, is what TCRdb gives after re-calling the 5' RACE reads. This repertoire includes 300,000 to 350,000 distinct CDR3 sequences. The chain is built from TRBV7-8 and TRBJ2-1; TCRdb's D call, TRBD1, is unchecked because there is no DNA. The TCR originated in a human donor with ulcerative colitis or Crohn's disease, or a healthy co-twin of an affected twin (not recorded which). The source material was blood. The CDR3 loop reads CASSPSRTVSYNEQFF.